What follows describes a single T cell receptor beta chain. This clonotype showed up just once. Which antigen it targets is not known. Base quality data are lacking; no much larger clone is found one base away. Evidence from a single read is weak. This sample was taken from a study of blood T cells in healthy people across ages (dated by TCRdb to 2014 to 2015). In the study overall: In model experiments, roughly one uniquely barcoded TCR beta cDNA molecule per two T cells was captured by template switching. To avoid experimental bias, donors of different ages were spread randomly across the sequencing lanes. To track age-related changes in TCR beta repertoire diversity, the study relied on deep sequencing normalized with unique cDNA molecular identifiers. The study analyzed two additional independent replicas of 1 million unique cDNA reads from the same blood draw for two donors, one aged 18 to 30 and one aged 80 or older. The donors were divided into four age groups: young (average around 17 years), middle-aged (about 39), aged (62) and long-lived (nearly 85).

Beyond this particular receptor, the publication reports: Since profiling was done on bulk unsorted PBMCs, naive and antigen-experienced compartments could not be conclusively compared. Total diversity estimates from one million sequenced T cells were considered lower bounds and underestimates. Observed TCR beta diversity correlated strongly with the percentage of naive T cells measured by flow cytometry. Compared with the aged group, the long-lived group had more naive CD4+ T cells, fewer expanded clones and increased TCR diversity, suggesting age selection. As age increased, observed TCR beta diversity per million T cells dropped in a roughly linear way, and a significant reduction was already evident by age 40. Donor CMV infection status was unknown, potentially confounding age-related changes in expanded clonotypes.

Systemically healthy Caucasian individuals from Russia, 39 in total and aged roughly 6 to 95 years, were included as donors. Each donor gave around 9.8 milliliters of peripheral blood, collected into EDTA-treated Vacutainer tubes. Ficoll-Paque density-gradient centrifugation was used to isolate PBMCs, with at least 7 million per sample. Total RNA was extracted from PBMCs with Trizol reagent, with at least 5 micrograms obtained per sample. For every donor, an aliquot of PBMCs went through flow cytometry to measure the percentages of naive CD45RAhigh/CD27high T cells. The library was prepared using 5' RACE. Sequencing used an Illumina HiSeq 2500. The second PCR ran for about 7 to 11 cycles and used a J-beta primer mix along with a sample-barcoded 5' primer. Each TCR beta cDNA molecule received a unique molecular identifier from a template-switch 5' adaptor carrying 12 random nucleotides. At least 2.5 million CDR3-containing paired-end reads were obtained from each sample. First-strand cDNA was synthesized from all RNA with the Mint cDNA synthesis kit, primed by a TRBC-specific oligonucleotide. Following uracil-DNA glycosylase treatment, all cDNA underwent a first 18-cycle PCR with the universal primers M1SS and BC2_uni_R. For the original study's pipeline: Each sample was normalized by randomly selecting 1 million high-quality reads, each carrying a distinct molecular identifier. Instead of being binned into consensus sequences, reads with shared molecular identifiers were discarded. CDR3 identification, clonotype clustering and error correction used MiTCR with a Q25 quality threshold and the strictest error-elimination algorithm. A nonparametric unseen species model with Euler transformation was used to estimate a lower bound on total TCR beta diversity. Clones were called with MiXCR by TCRdb after fastp trimmed the public reads at Q25, and only in-frame beta chains were retained. Rows matching on CDR3 protein sequence are summarized as one entry with the most common DNA and genes. The V and J calls reflect TCRdb's pipeline rather than the authors' work. Counted in this sample were 1.5 million to 2 million distinct CDR3 sequences; approximately 30% of them appeared once. The ten largest clones represent more than 6% of the sample.

The CDR1 and CDR2 encoded by the germline V gene are MNHEY and SVGEGT. V and J lose 9 bases and 4 bases, and a span of 16 bases separates them. Including cysteine and phenylalanine, the CDR3 has 14 amino acids. The entry retains the CDR3 DNA only, 42 bases that are in frame from base 1. Sequenced material: blood. The rearranged chain carries TRBV6-2 or TRBV6-3 and TRBJ2-1; a tentative D match to TRBD2 spans 6 bases. The receptor's source is a woman under 40 in good health. Here the CDR3 is given as CASTLAVTYNEQFF. The bases are TGTGCCAGTACCTTAGCGGTAACTTACAATGAGCAGTTCTTC.